This entry describes one T cell receptor (beta chain). These data belong to a study of cytomegalovirus exposure and HLA in healthy donors. Amplification used 60 Vbeta primers and 13 Jbeta primers. TCRdb's copy holds only in-frame clones and misses some; the assay was immunoSEQ multiplex PCR. Here the sample table reports roughly 200,000 clones. The CDR3 spans 15 residues. V was trimmed by 2 bases and J by 4 bases, leaving 12 bases between them. Germline CDR1 and CDR2: SGHNT and YYREEE (reference sequence). This chain uses TRBV5-4 with TRBJ1-4; D possibly corresponds to TRBD1 (6 bases). The sample was PBMCs. This clonotype was sampled from a girl aged 2 to 10 in good health and CMV-seropositive. CDR3 protein: CASSLGGGGNEKLFF. The DNA of the CDR3 is TGTGCCAGCAGCTTAGGTGGGGGCGGTAATGAAAAACTGTTTTTT.